A selection of T cell receptor beta chains follows, all from one sample in a study of lymphopenia after photon versus proton radiotherapy. Sequencing used immunoSEQ multiplex PCR; TCRdb keeps in-frame clones, though not all of them. This table has about 160,000 clones, around 85% appearing once. Sequenced here: peripheral blood, sampled from a patient treated with photon-based radiotherapy. The source of these receptors is a middle-aged man with gastric cancer. CDR3s include the opening cysteine and the closing phenylalanine or tryptophan. Each record gives: J gene, V gene, D gene, clone size, CDR3 protein, CDR3 DNA. The D gene is left open where the match is weak. Part of the rows lack a size; the others show once, few, many or a class for expanded clones.

J: TRBJ2-4; V: TRBV11-2; D: NA; size: once; CDR3: CASSPWGWGKNIQYF; DNA: TGTGCCAGCAGCCCTTGGGGTTGGGGCAAAAACATTCAGTACTTC
J: TRBJ1-2; V: TRBV18; D: TRBD1; size: NA; CDR3: CASSPGQENYGYTF; DNA: TGTGCCAGCTCACCGGGACAGGAAAACTATGGCTACACCTTC
J: TRBJ2-6; V: TRBV18; D: TRBD1; size: NA; CDR3: CASSPGQGLSGANVLTF; DNA: TGTGCCAGCTCGCCGGGACAGGGACTCTCTGGGGCCAACGTCCTGACTTTC
J: TRBJ1-5; V: TRBV19; D: TRBD1; size: NA; CDR3: CASSNGQGVVNQPQHF; DNA: TGTGCCAGTAGTAACGGACAGGGCGTAGTCAATCAGCCCCAGCATTTT
J: TRBJ2-6; V: TRBV9; D: NA; size: NA; CDR3: CASSVKNSGANVLTF; DNA: TGTGCCAGCAGCGTTAAGAACTCTGGGGCCAACGTCCTGACTTTC
J: TRBJ2-1; V: TRBV5-3; D: TRBD2; size: NA; CDR3: CARSWRGRAYEQFF; DNA: TGTGCCAGAAGCTGGCGAGGGAGGGCCTATGAGCAGTTCTTC
J: TRBJ2-3; V: TRBV7-8; D: TRBD1; size: NA; CDR3: CASSSLGTASTDTQYF; DNA: TGTGCCAGCTCTAGCCTCGGGACAGCTAGCACAGATACGCAGTATTTT
J: TRBJ1-1; V: TRBV18; D: TRBD1; size: NA; CDR3: CASSATWDREAFF; DNA: TGTGCCAGCTCAGCGACGTGGGACAGGGAAGCTTTCTTT
J: TRBJ2-3; V: TRBV20-1; D: NA; size: NA; CDR3: CSAKEDTQYF; DNA: TGCAGTGCTAAGGAAGATACGCAGTATTTT
J: TRBJ2-5; V: TRBV7-2; D: NA; size: NA; CDR3: CASSPDFGSQETQYF; DNA: TGTGCCAGCAGCCCCGACTTCGGTAGCCAAGAGACCCAGTACTTC
J: TRBJ1-2; V: TRBV19; D: NA; size: NA; CDR3: CASSRVGSDYGYTF; DNA: TGTGCCAGTAGTAGAGTGGGTTCGGACTATGGCTACACCTTC
J: TRBJ1-5; V: TRBV21-1; D: NA; size: NA; CDR3: CASSKAGQGPSQPQHF; DNA: TGTGCCAGCAGCAAAGCTGGACAGGGGCCTTCTCAGCCCCAGCATTTT
J: TRBJ1-3; V: TRBV4-1; D: NA; size: NA; CDR3: CASTPVGSGNTIYF; DNA: TGCGCCAGCACCCCCGTGGGGTCGGGAAACACCATATATTTT
J: TRBJ1-2; V: TRBV18; D: TRBD1; size: NA; CDR3: CASSPGQGIEGYTF; DNA: TGTGCCAGCTCACCGGGACAGGGTATCGAGGGCTACACCTTC
J: TRBJ2-1; V: TRBV6-4; D: NA; size: NA; CDR3: CASSNSMGLYNEQFF; DNA: TGTGCCAGCAGCAATTCTATGGGGCTCTACAATGAGCAGTTCTTC
J: TRBJ1-1; V: TRBV6-4; D: NA; size: NA; CDR3: CASSPTGWNTEAFF; DNA: TGTGCCAGCAGTCCCACAGGGTGGAACACTGAAGCTTTCTTT
J: TRBJ1-2; V: TRBV19; D: TRBD1; size: once; CDR3: CASTQGDYGYTF; DNA: TGTGCCAGTACCCAGGGGGACTATGGCTACACCTTC
J: TRBJ2-7; V: TRBV18; D: TRBD2; size: NA; CDR3: CASSLGLADTYEQYF; DNA: TGTGCCAGCTCTCTCGGACTAGCGGATACCTACGAGCAGTACTTC
J: TRBJ1-2; V: TRBV2; D: NA; size: NA; CDR3: CASTPDESGYGYTF; DNA: TGTGCCAGCACCCCCGATGAGTCCGGGTATGGCTACACCTTC
J: TRBJ1-2; V: TRBV4-1; D: NA; size: once; CDR3: CASSQDPNEGSHYGYTF; DNA: TGCGCCAGCAGCCAAGACCCCAACGAGGGGTCACACTATGGCTACACCTTC
J: TRBJ2-2; V: TRBV19; D: TRBD1; size: NA; CDR3: CASSMGQGFGGELFF; DNA: TGTGCCAGTAGTATGGGACAGGGTTTTGGCGGGGAGCTGTTTTTT
J: TRBJ1-2; V: TRBV19; D: NA; size: NA; CDR3: CASRPKTYGYTF; DNA: TGTGCCAGTAGGCCCAAGACCTATGGCTACACCTTC
J: TRBJ2-1; V: TRBV25-1; D: TRBD2; size: NA; CDR3: CASSIASGYNEQFF; DNA: TGTGCCAGCAGTATAGCTAGCGGCTACAATGAGCAGTTCTTC
J: TRBJ1-3; V: TRBV5-1; D: NA; size: NA; CDR3: CASSFDTFGNTIYF; DNA: TGCGCCAGCAGCTTTGACACGTTCGGAAACACCATATATTTT
J: TRBJ2-1; V: TRBV11-2; D: TRBD2; size: NA; CDR3: CASSLSVRREISYNEQFF; DNA: TGTGCCAGCAGCTTAAGTGTCCGGCGGGAGATTTCCTACAATGAGCAGTTCTTC
J: TRBJ1-1; V: TRBV7-2; D: NA; size: few; CDR3: CASSLVSLGAFF; DNA: TGTGCCAGCAGCTTAGTCTCCCTGGGAGCTTTCTTT
J: TRBJ1-4; V: TRBV9; D: NA; size: NA; CDR3: CASSVLEVNEKLFF; DNA: TGTGCCAGCAGCGTACTCGAGGTTAATGAAAAACTGTTTTTT
J: TRBJ1-5; V: TRBV2; D: TRBD1; size: once; CDR3: CASSDLLTGGNQPQHF; DNA: TGTGCCAGCAGCGATTTATTGACAGGGGGCAATCAGCCCCAGCATTTT
J: TRBJ2-1; V: TRBV4-1; D: NA; size: NA; CDR3: CASSQGDRSYNEQFF; DNA: TGCGCCAGCAGCCAAGGGGACCGATCCTACAATGAGCAGTTCTTC
J: TRBJ1-2; V: TRBV30; D: TRBD1; size: NA; CDR3: CAWSPQGGIGGYTF; DNA: TGTGCCTGGAGTCCACAGGGGGGGATTGGAGGCTACACCTTC
J: TRBJ2-7; V: TRBV6-6; D: TRBD2; size: NA; CDR3: CASRPTSGRTYEQYF; DNA: TGTGCCAGCAGGCCAACTAGCGGGAGAACCTACGAGCAGTACTTC
J: TRBJ2-7; V: TRBV19; D: NA; size: NA; CDR3: CASSLRTATSEQYF; DNA: TGTGCCAGTAGTCTTCGGACAGCTACATCCGAGCAGTACTTC
J: TRBJ2-1; V: TRBV11-2; D: NA; size: NA; CDR3: CASSPRRGQANEQFF; DNA: TGTGCCAGCAGCCCTCGCCGGGGTCAGGCCAATGAGCAGTTCTTC
J: TRBJ2-7; V: TRBV19; D: TRBD1; size: NA; CDR3: CASRQTGALYEQYF; DNA: TGTGCCAGTAGACAAACAGGGGCCCTCTACGAGCAGTACTTC
J: TRBJ1-1; V: TRBV29-1; D: NA; size: NA; CDR3: CSVVGNQRGAFF; DNA: TGCAGCGTTGTGGGGAACCAGAGGGGGGCATTCTTT
J: TRBJ2-1; V: TRBV11-3; D: NA; size: once; CDR3: CASSLEGGRGEQFF; DNA: TGTGCCAGCAGCTTAGAGGGAGGCCGTGGGGAGCAGTTCTTC
J: TRBJ1-3; V: TRBV30; D: NA; size: NA; CDR3: CAWSGGGNTIYF; DNA: TGTGCCTGGAGTGGTGGGGGAAACACCATATATTTT
J: TRBJ2-6; V: TRBV5-1; D: TRBD1; size: NA; CDR3: CASSNVGPTGSGANVLTF; DNA: TGCGCCAGCAGCAACGTGGGCCCGACAGGGTCTGGGGCCAACGTCCTGACTTTC
J: TRBJ2-2; V: TRBV5-6; D: NA; size: NA; CDR3: CASSLSSGELFF; DNA: TGTGCCAGCAGCCTGAGCTCCGGGGAGCTGTTTTTT
J: TRBJ2-7; V: TRBV15; D: TRBD2; size: NA; CDR3: CATSRVPGTTSYEQYF; DNA: TGTGCCACCAGCAGAGTCCCAGGGACTACCTCCTACGAGCAGTACTTC
J: TRBJ2-1; V: TRBV7-2; D: NA; size: NA; CDR3: CASTTPTLHNEQFF; DNA: TGTGCCAGCACCACTCCCACACTCCACAATGAGCAGTTCTTC
J: TRBJ2-2; V: TRBV11-2; D: TRBD2; size: NA; CDR3: CASRFTSGATGELFF; DNA: TGTGCCAGCAGATTTACTAGCGGGGCCACCGGGGAGCTGTTTTTT
J: TRBJ2-4; V: TRBV5-4; D: NA; size: NA; CDR3: CASSVESLAKNIQYF; DNA: TGTGCCAGCAGCGTGGAAAGTCTAGCCAAAAACATTCAGTACTTC
J: TRBJ2-7; V: TRBV5-1; D: TRBD2; size: NA; CDR3: CASSLISRTSDEQYF; DNA: TGCGCCAGCAGCTTGATCTCCCGGACTAGCGACGAGCAGTACTTC
J: TRBJ2-5; V: TRBV2; D: NA; size: NA; CDR3: CASTLGAVRWETQYF; DNA: TGTGCCAGCACCCTTGGGGCTGTACGATGGGAGACCCAGTACTTC
J: TRBJ1-5; V: TRBV11-2; D: NA; size: NA; CDR3: CASSLSGAVRNQPQHF; DNA: TGTGCCAGCAGCTTAAGTGGGGCTGTAAGAAATCAGCCCCAGCATTTT
J: TRBJ2-3; V: TRBV30; D: NA; size: NA; CDR3: CAWGVSTDTQYF; DNA: TGTGCCTGGGGGGTTAGCACAGATACGCAGTATTTT
J: TRBJ2-1; V: TRBV19; D: TRBD2; size: NA; CDR3: CASRASGTSGSNEQFF; DNA: TGTGCCAGTAGAGCATCCGGGACTAGCGGGAGCAATGAGCAGTTCTTC